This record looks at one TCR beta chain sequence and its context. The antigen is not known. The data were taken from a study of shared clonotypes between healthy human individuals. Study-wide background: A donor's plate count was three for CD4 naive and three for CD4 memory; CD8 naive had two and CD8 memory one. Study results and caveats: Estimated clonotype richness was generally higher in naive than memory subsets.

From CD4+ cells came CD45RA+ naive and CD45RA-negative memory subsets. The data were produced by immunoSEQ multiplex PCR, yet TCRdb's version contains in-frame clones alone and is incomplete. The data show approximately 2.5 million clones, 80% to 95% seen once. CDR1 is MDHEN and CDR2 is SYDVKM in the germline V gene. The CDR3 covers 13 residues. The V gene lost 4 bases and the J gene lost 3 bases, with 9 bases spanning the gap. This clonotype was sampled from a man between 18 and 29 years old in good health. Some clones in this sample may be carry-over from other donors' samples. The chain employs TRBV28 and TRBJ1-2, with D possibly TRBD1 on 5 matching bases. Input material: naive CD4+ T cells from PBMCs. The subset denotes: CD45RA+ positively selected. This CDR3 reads CASSSPTDYGYTF. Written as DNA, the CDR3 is TGTGCCAGCAGTTCCCCGACAGACTATGGCTACACCTTC.